A selection of T cell receptor beta chains follows, all from one sample in a study of blood T cell repertoires in COVID-19. The table came from immunoSEQ multiplex PCR; TCRdb's copy has only in-frame clones and leaves some out. The table records hundreds of thousands of clones, approximately 86% of them present only once. Sequences were obtained from peripheral blood. All receptors derive from a woman aged 25 to 39 with COVID-19, enrolled during active disease. Each CDR3 is given with its conserved first and last residue. The order of the fields is CDR3 protein, D gene, V gene. A D gene is named only where the DNA matches it firmly.

CASSLETRNTGELFF NA TRBV7-2
CASSPNYRGGRTF TRBD1 TRBV18
CASSSGDRTNTEAFF TRBD1 TRBV4-3
CASNFQGGLYYEQYF NA TRBV6-5
CASSNRPGYEQYF NA TRBV19
CASSSTGERRYTF TRBD1 TRBV5-1
CASSISGTSGGTSYEQYF TRBD2 TRBV7-3
CASSSGTLPYEQYF NA TRBV7-2
CASSLALAAVYEQYF TRBD2 TRBV7-2
CASSIEANTEAFF NA TRBV19
CASSLNQGAEYGYTF TRBD1 TRBV18
CASSLLVRGYEQYF NA TRBV5-1
CAWSVHLQGTLSNQPQHF TRBD1 TRBV30
CASSEYIRTRREEQFF NA TRBV25-1
CSASGGPHYEQYF NA TRBV20-1
CASRGTGSLEAFF TRBD1 TRBV5-4
CASSLVPGPESYEQYF NA TRBV5-4
CAWSVDDRVPFNQPQHF TRBD1 TRBV30
CASSGTGGIASYGYTF TRBD1 TRBV2
CASSLDSPRSTIYF NA TRBV9
CAWKPGNYGYTF NA TRBV30
CASSTRDRSIAYGYTF TRBD1 TRBV19
CASWRGDRGPQQYF TRBD1 TRBV28
CASSLAETQYF NA TRBV5-1
CASSVQTQSEGYGYTF NA TRBV7-9
CASSLGTGGETQYF TRBD1 TRBV2
CASSLASGDQPQHF NA TRBV5-5
CASSPQQTYEQYF NA TRBV18
CSASINRDNSPLHF NA TRBV20-1
CSVEDRGGARDTQYF TRBD2 TRBV29-1
CASSVEFGGNEQFF NA TRBV9
CASSLRSPSAEQYF NA TRBV5-1
CAWSDIADTQYF NA TRBV30
CASSLGGAARSYEQYF NA TRBV28
CATSRGATTNEKLFF NA TRBV15
CASSPGGSPPHF NA TRBV2
CAISETGQSYEQYF NA TRBV10-3
CASSPSGRASSYNSPLHF NA TRBV9
CASSQNWLADSYNEQFF TRBD2 TRBV4-1
CASSILGANYGYTF NA TRBV19
CASSIAGQGIYGYTF TRBD1 TRBV19
CASSEDLGGARYNEQFF NA TRBV6-1
CASSFLRGGTDTQYF TRBD2 TRBV5-5
CASSVGGNRYEQYF NA TRBV9
CASSSTGVAGELFF NA TRBV11-2